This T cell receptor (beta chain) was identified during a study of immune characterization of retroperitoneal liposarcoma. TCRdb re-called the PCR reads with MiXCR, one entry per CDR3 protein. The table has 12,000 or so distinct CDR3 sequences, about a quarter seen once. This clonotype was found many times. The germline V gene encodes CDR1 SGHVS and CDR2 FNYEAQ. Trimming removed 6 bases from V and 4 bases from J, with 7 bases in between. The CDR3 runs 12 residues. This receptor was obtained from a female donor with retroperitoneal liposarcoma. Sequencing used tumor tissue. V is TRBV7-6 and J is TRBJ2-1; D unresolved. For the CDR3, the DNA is TGTGCCAGCAGTTCCGCTTACAATGAGCAGTTCTTC. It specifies CASSSAYNEQFF.